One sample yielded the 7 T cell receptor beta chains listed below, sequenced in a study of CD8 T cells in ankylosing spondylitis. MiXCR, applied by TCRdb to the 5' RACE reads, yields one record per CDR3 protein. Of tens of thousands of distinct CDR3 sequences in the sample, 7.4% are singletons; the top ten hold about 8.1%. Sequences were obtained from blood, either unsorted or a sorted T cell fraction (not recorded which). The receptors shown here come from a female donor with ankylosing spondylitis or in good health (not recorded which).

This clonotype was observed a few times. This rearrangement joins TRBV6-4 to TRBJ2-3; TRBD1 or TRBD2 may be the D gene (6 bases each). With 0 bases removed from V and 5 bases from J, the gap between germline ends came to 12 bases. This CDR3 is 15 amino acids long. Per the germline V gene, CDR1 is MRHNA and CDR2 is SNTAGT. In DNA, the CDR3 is TGTGCCAGCAGTGACTCGTGGGGGGCGTTAGATACGCAGTATTTT. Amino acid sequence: CASSDSWGALDTQYF.

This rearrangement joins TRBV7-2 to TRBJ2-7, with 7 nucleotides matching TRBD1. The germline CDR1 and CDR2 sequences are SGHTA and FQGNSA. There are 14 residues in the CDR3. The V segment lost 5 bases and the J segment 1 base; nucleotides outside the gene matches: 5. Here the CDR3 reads CASSPGRGSYEQYF. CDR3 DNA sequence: TGTGCCAGCAGCCCGGGCAGGGGGTCCTACGAGCAGTACTTC.

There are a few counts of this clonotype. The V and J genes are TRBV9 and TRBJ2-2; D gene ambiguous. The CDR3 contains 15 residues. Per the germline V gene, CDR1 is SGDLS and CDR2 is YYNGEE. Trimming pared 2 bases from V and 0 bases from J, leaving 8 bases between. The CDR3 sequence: CASSVEATNTGELFF. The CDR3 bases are TGTGCCAGCAGCGTTGAGGCCACGAACACCGGGGAGCTGTTTTTT.

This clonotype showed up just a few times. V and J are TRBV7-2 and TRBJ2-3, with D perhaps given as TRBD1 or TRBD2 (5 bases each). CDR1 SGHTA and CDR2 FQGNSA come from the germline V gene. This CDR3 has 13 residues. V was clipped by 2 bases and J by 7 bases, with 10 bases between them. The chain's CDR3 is CASSLLGTNTQYF. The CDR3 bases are TGTGCCAGCAGCTTATTGGGGACGAATACGCAGTATTTT.

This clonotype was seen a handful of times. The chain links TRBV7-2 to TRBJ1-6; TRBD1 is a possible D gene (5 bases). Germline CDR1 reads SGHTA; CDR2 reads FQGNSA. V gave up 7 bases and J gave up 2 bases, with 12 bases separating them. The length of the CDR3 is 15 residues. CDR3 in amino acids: CASTLQDPYNSPLHF. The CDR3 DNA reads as TGTGCCAGCACCCTACAGGATCCCTATAATTCACCCCTCCACTTT. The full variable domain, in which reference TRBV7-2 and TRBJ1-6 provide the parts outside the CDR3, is GAGVSQSPSNKVTEKGKDVELRCDPISGHTALYWYRQSLGQGLEFLIYFQGNSAPDKSGLPSDRFSAERTGGSVSTLTIQRTQQEDSAVYLCASTLQDPYNSPLHFGNGTRLTVT.

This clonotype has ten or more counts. The chain's CDR3 is CASSGGQGAAGANVLTF. Written as DNA, the CDR3 is TGTGCCAGCAGCGGCGGACAGGGGGCTGCTGGGGCCAACGTCCTGACTTTC. The chain links TRBV7-6 to TRBJ2-6, with 11 nucleotides matching TRBD1. The CDR3 is 17 amino acids. With V trimmed by 5 bases and J by 2 bases, 5 bases remained unmatched. CDR1 is SGHVS and CDR2 is FNYEAQ in the germline V gene.

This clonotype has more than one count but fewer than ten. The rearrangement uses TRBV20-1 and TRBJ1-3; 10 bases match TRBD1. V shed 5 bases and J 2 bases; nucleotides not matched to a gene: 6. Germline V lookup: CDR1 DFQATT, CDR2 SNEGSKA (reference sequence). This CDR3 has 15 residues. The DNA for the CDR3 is TGCAGTGCTCTGACAGGGGGCAGTCCTGGAAACACCATATATTTT. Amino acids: CSALTGGSPGNTIYF.